This is a list of T cell receptor beta chains from one sample in a study of cytomegalovirus exposure and HLA in healthy donors. Method: immunoSEQ multiplex PCR; TCRdb's copy keeps in-frame clones and lacks some. The table includes 85,000 to 100,000 clones, 75% to 85% detected once. The specimen was PBMCs. The receptors originated from a male donor in good health and CMV-seropositive. Both conserved end residues are part of each CDR3. Rows give clone size only sometimes, using once, few, many, or a class for an expanded clone.

.,TRBV7-9,TRBJ1-2,CASSLSMDTYGYTF
.,TRBV9,TRBJ1-6,CASSGGQGRSPLHF
.,TRBV5-1,TRBJ2-1,CASSPGGGYNEQFF
.,TRBV4-3,TRBJ1-2,CASSQAQGLRGYTF
.,TRBV7-9,TRBJ2-1,CASSTRSGGAHEQFF
.,TRBV6-5,TRBJ1-1,CASSQDGDRSSEAFF
.,TRBV2,TRBJ1-1,CASSERGITAEAFF
few,TRBV5-5,TRBJ1-3,CASSRGGVSGNTIYF
few,TRBV6-6,TRBJ2-1,CASRGRPGQTYNEQFF
.,TRBV19,TRBJ2-5,CASSNGLRSETQYF
.,TRBV7-9,TRBJ2-7,CASSSADFRQYF
once,TRBV27,TRBJ2-5,CASSIQVQETQYF
.,TRBV2,TRBJ2-5,CASREGETQYF
few,TRBV7-2,TRBJ2-7,CASSLPQTGGFYEQYF
.,TRBV6-1,TRBJ2-1,CASSEGGGYSYNEQFF
.,TRBV30,TRBJ2-7,CAWGTETYEQYF